This T cell receptor (beta chain) was recorded in a study of blood T cell repertoires in COVID-19. Background on the study: Samples taken during acute and convalescent COVID-19 were collected in the United States, Italy and Spain. T cells, B-cell-depleted T cells, or PBMCs provided the cDNA or gDNA that served as material.

Details on this clone: Other nucleotide sequences in the sample specify the same CDR3.

Trimming pared 3 bases from V and 6 bases from J, leaving 5 bases between. Germline lookup yields CDR1 LGHDT and CDR2 YNNKEL (reference sequence). This CDR3 has 12 amino acids. Original handling: The assay estimated nucleated cells by amplifying reference gene primers. The repertoire was sequenced with immunoSEQ multiplex PCR; TCRdb's copy has only in-frame clones and lacks some. The DNA gave D and trimming, while V, J and clone size come from that table. Here the sample spans 140,000 or so clones, around 90% being singletons. The chain joins TRBV3-1 (or the pseudogene TRBV3-2) to TRBJ2-2, with D unresolved. The sequencing sample was made of peripheral blood. The receptor comes from a woman between 45 and 65 years old with acute or convalescent COVID-19. CDR3 amino acids: CASSQSSGELFF. The CDR3 nucleotides are TGTGCCAGCAGCCAGAGTTCCGGGGAGCTGTTTTTT.